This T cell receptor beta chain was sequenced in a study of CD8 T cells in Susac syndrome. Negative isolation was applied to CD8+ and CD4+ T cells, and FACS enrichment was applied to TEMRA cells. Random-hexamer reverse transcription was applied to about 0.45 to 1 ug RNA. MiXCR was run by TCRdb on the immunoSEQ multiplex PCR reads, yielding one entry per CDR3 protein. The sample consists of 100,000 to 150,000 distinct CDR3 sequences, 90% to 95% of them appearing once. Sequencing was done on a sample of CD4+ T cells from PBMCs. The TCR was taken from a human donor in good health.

The CDR3 reads CATSRVSRADEQYF. Written as DNA, the CDR3 is TGTGCCACCAGCAGAGTGTCGAGGGCGGACGAGCAGTACTTC. The chain uses TRBV15 and TRBJ2-7; a weak D match, TRBD2 (5 bases). Looked up from germline, CDR1 is LNHNV and CDR2 is YYDKDF (reference sequence). Trimming took off 1 base at V and 5 bases at J, with 12 bases between the two ends. This CDR3 contains 14 residues.